This T cell receptor beta chain was identified during a study of OX40 agonist ivuxolimab in advanced cancers. The CDR3 length is 17 residues. The ends lost 4 bases at V and 0 bases at J; junction bases unmatched: 9. Per germline, CDR1 SGDLS and CDR2 YYNGEE. Clones were read by immunoSEQ multiplex PCR, and TCRdb kept only the in-frame ones, dropping some. The sample lists 80,000 to 85,000 clones, under 90% occurring once. This clonotype was obtained from an adult with an advanced solid tumor such as melanoma, head and neck, liver or kidney cancer. The genes are TRBV9 and TRBJ1-4, with 7 nucleotides matching TRBD1. Sequencing was performed on CD4+ or CD8+ T cells sorted from blood, taken in a trial of the OX40 agonist ivuxolimab. Here the CDR3 reads CASSKQGSSSTNEKLFF. The CDR3 DNA reads TGTGCCAGCAGCAAACAGGGGTCTTCCTCAACTAATGAAAAACTGTTTTTT.